What follows are 22 T cell receptor beta chains derived from one specimen sequenced in a study of T cell responses to AZD1222 COVID-19 vaccine. Libraries were prepared by immunoSEQ multiplex PCR; TCRdb keeps only in-frame clonotypes and omits some of them. The data show approximately 200,000 clones, approximately 94% seen once. The sample in question was peripheral blood, obtained on day 0 of AZD1222 vaccination. These receptors all stem from an adult in good health.

There are a few counts of this clone. V is TRBV4-3 and J is TRBJ1-4, with D unclear. With 0 bases removed from V and 7 bases from J, the gap between germline ends came to 15 bases. Germline V gene lookup returns CDR1 LGHNA and CDR2 YSLEER. The CDR3 contains 16 residues. Here the CDR3 reads CASSQDWPGGGEKLFF. CDR3 coding DNA: TGCGCCAGCAGCCAAGACTGGCCAGGCGGTGGTGAAAAACTGTTTTTT.

The V gene is TRBV2, the J gene TRBJ1-5; D not resolved. Per the germline V gene, CDR1 is SNHLY and CDR2 is FYNNEI. Trimming left V 7 bases short and J 0 bases short, with 7 bases between. The CDR3 covers 13 residues. The CDR3 nucleotides are TGTGCCAGCACCCTAACTAGCAATCAGCCCCAGCATTTT. It encodes CASTLTSNQPQHF.

The chain is built from TRBV28 and TRBJ1-1; tentative D call: TRBD1 (5 bases). CDR3 length equals 14 residues. V lost 2 bases, J lost 3 bases, and 10 bases lay in between. From germline, CDR1 is MDHEN and CDR2 SYDVKM. For the CDR3, the DNA is TGTGCCAGCAGTTTACATGGGGGGTACACTGAAGCTTTCTTT. Amino acids: CASSLHGGYTEAFF.

The DNA for the CDR3 is TGTGCCAGCAGCGCAACAGGGGTTGCCACTGAAGCTTTCTTT. Its protein is CASSATGVATEAFF. The rearrangement uses TRBV9 and TRBJ1-1; 7 bases line up with TRBD1. This CDR3 contains 14 residues. V shed 3 bases, J shed 4 bases, and the junction held 6 bases outside the gene matches. Per germline, CDR1 SGDLS and CDR2 YYNGEE.

This clone came up once. This sequence joins TRBV5-4 and TRBJ1-6; the D gene is possibly TRBD1 (5 bases). V shed 1 base and J shed 2 bases, with 13 bases lying between them. Germline CDR1 is SGHNT and CDR2 is YYREEE (reference sequence). This CDR3 region has 17 residues. The CDR3 sequence: CASSLWGGDPYNSPLHF. As DNA, the CDR3 is TGTGCCAGCAGCTTGTGGGGGGGAGACCCCTATAATTCACCCCTCCACTTT.

The chain combines TRBV7-8 with TRBJ1-5, with TRBD1 matching 9 bases. CDR1 is SGHVS and CDR2 is FQNEAQ in the germline V gene. This CDR3 has 16 amino acids. V lost 5 bases and J lost 2; bases outside the gene matches: 7. The CDR3, as DNA: TGTGCCAGCAGCCGAGATGGGGACAGGGGCAATCAGCCCCAGCATTTT. This translates into CASSRDGDRGNQPQHF.

The chain recombines TRBV5-1 with TRBJ1-4; TRBD1 is a possible D gene (5 bases). The V end was cut by 4 bases, the J end by 3 bases, with 10 bases between. Germline V gene sequence: CDR1 SGHRS, CDR2 YFSETQ. The CDR3 is 14 residues long. This chain's CDR3 is CASSARDPNEKLFF. In nucleotides, the CDR3 is TGCGCCAGCAGCGCCCGGGACCCTAATGAAAAACTGTTTTTT. The entire variable domain, with the rest obtained from reference TRBV5-1 and TRBJ1-4, is as follows: KAGVTQTPRYLIKTRGQQVTLSCSPISGHRSVSWYQQTPGQGLQFLFEYFSETQRNKGNFPGRFSGRQFSNSRSEMNVSTLELGDSALYLCASSARDPNEKLFFGSGTQLSVL.

The chain has TRBV9 and TRBJ2-3; D may be TRBD2 (6 bases). The germline CDR1 and CDR2 sequences are SGDLS and YYNGEE. Trimming pared 0 bases from V and 2 bases from J, leaving 10 bases between. The CDR3 runs 15 residues. The CDR3 reads CASSVGGADTDTQYF. The CDR3 coding sequence is TGTGCCAGCAGCGTAGGCGGGGCAGACACAGATACGCAGTATTTT.

The chain combines TRBV27 with TRBJ1-2; tentative D call: TRBD1 (5 bases). Germline V lookup: CDR1 MNHEY, CDR2 SMNVEV (reference sequence). The CDR3 length is 17 residues. Trimming pared 4 bases from V and 3 bases from J, leaving 21 bases between. The CDR3 loop is CASSSPPGRLGDYGYTF. The CDR3 DNA is TGTGCCAGCAGTTCCCCGCCTGGACGGCTGGGGGACTATGGCTACACCTTC.

This chain links TRBV5-1 with TRBJ1-4; possible D gene TRBD1, 5 bases. This CDR3 has 16 residues. V lost 0 bases, J lost 0 bases, and 9 bases lay in between. CDR1 is SGHRS, CDR2 YFSETQ, per germline. The DNA for the CDR3 is TGCGCCAGCAGCTTGGATGGGGCCGCAACTAATGAAAAACTGTTTTTT. Protein: CASSLDGAATNEKLFF.

V usage is TRBV2 and J usage is TRBJ1-1, with D perhaps matching TRBD1 (5 bases). This CDR3 is built from 14 residues. Germline lookup yields CDR1 SNHLY and CDR2 FYNNEI. Trimming left V 7 bases short and J 0 bases short, with 12 bases between. DNA of the CDR3: TGTGCCAGCAATCGGGGACTGATGAACACTGAAGCTTTCTTT. Its translation is CASNRGLMNTEAFF. The whole variable domain, remainder taken from reference TRBV2 and TRBJ1-1, is EPEVTQTPSHQVTQMGQEVILRCVPISNHLYFYWYRQILGQKVEFLVSFYNNEISEKSEIFDDQFSVERPDGSNFTLKIRSTKLEDSAMYFCASNRGLMNTEAFFGQGTRLTVV.

This chain uses TRBV6-5 with TRBJ2-7, with D unresolved. The V gene's germline CDR1 is MNHEY and CDR2 SVGAGI. CDR3 length equals 13 residues. The V and J ends lost 6 bases and 0 bases respectively, with 9 bases between them. The CDR3, as DNA: TGTGCCAGCAGCTTAGGACCCTCCTACGAGCAGTACTTC. The encoded protein is CASSLGPSYEQYF.

The rearrangement uses TRBV19 and TRBJ2-7; D might be TRBD1 (7 bases). This CDR3 has 13 residues. Germline values: CDR1 LNHDA, CDR2 SQIVND (reference sequence). V was shortened by 6 bases and J by 2 bases, with 11 bases between the two germline ends. The CDR3 nucleotides are TGTGCCAGTAGCGCGGGACAGACCTACGAGCAGTACTTC. This encodes CASSAGQTYEQYF.

The sample holds one count of this clone. The rearrangement uses TRBV27 and TRBJ1-2; 8 nucleotides align to TRBD1. CDR1 MNHEY and CDR2 SMNVEV come from the germline V gene (reference sequence). The CDR3 covers 17 residues. The V and J ends lost 0 bases and 2 bases, in that order; junction bases with no gene match: 8. This chain's CDR3 is CASSLSGGDRWNYGYTF. CDR3 nucleotide sequence: TGTGCCAGCAGTTTATCCGGGGGGGACAGGTGGAACTATGGCTACACCTTC.

This chain joins TRBV3-1 (or the pseudogene TRBV3-2) and TRBJ2-1; 13 nucleotides align to TRBD2. CDR3 size: 17 residues. The germline V gene encodes CDR1 LGHDT and CDR2 YNNKEL (reference sequence). J gave up 7 bases and V 4 bases, and 10 bases lay outside the gene matches. The CDR3 bases are TGTGCCAGCAGCCTGAATATCGGACTAGCGGGAGAGAATGAGCAGTTCTTC. Translated, it gives CASSLNIGLAGENEQFF.

DNA for the CDR3: TGTGCCAGCAGATCCAGGGGGCACGGCTACACCTTC. Translated: CASRSRGHGYTF. The chain couples TRBV2 to TRBJ1-2; TRBD1 aligns across 8 bases. CDR1 is SNHLY and CDR2 is FYNNEI in the germline V gene. CDR3 length equals 12 residues. V lost 6 bases and J lost 8; bases outside the gene matches: 5.

This clone appeared a single time. The chain carries TRBV12-3 or TRBV12-4 and TRBJ1-1; D perhaps matches TRBD1 (5 bases). Trimming took 3 bases from V and 5 from J, leaving 10 bases between them. The CDR3 spans 13 residues. This CDR3 is CASSLNGATEAFF. For the CDR3, the DNA is TGTGCCAGCAGTTTGAACGGGGCGACTGAAGCTTTCTTT.

The chain is built from TRBV27 and TRBJ2-1; no definite D call. This CDR3 spans 12 amino acids. CDR1 and CDR2 from the germline V gene are MNHEY and SMNVEV (reference sequence). V was shortened by 6 bases and J by 8 bases, with 11 bases between the two germline ends. The CDR3 protein is CASRSVFDEQFF. The CDR3 DNA reads TGTGCCAGCAGGTCAGTATTCGATGAGCAGTTCTTC.

This chain joins TRBV2 and TRBJ2-5; perhaps D is TRBD1 or TRBD2 (6 bases each). The germline V gene encodes CDR1 SNHLY and CDR2 FYNNEI. This CDR3 comprises 15 residues. The V and J ends lost 4 bases and 5 bases respectively, with 17 bases between them. The CDR3 DNA reads as TGTGCCAGCAGTGGGAGAGGGGGGCGGTCGGAGACCCAGTACTTC. Its protein is CASSGRGGRSETQYF.

This clone was seen ten or more times. The chain is built from TRBV28 and TRBJ2-7; TRBD2 agrees at 7 bases. V lost 6 bases and J lost 0; bases outside the gene matches: 8. CDR1 MDHEN and CDR2 SYDVKM come from the germline V gene. CDR3 length: 15 amino acids. CDR3 in DNA: TGTGCCAGCAGGCGGCCGGGGACTAACTCCTACGAGCAGTACTTC. This codes for CASRRPGTNSYEQYF.

The gene calls are TRBV14 and TRBJ2-5, with D perhaps matching TRBD2 (6 bases). The CDR3 has 15 residues. Germline V gene lookup returns CDR1 SGHDN and CDR2 FVKESK. Between the trimmed V and J ends, which lost 0 bases and 5 bases, there was a span of 13 bases. The CDR3 reads CASSQDRDFRETQYF. Here the CDR3 DNA reads TGTGCCAGCAGCCAAGACCGGGACTTCCGGGAGACCCAGTACTTC.

J is TRBJ2-7 and V is TRBV4-1, with 8 nucleotides matching TRBD2. There are 15 residues in the CDR3. Germline lookup yields CDR1 MGHRA and CDR2 YSYEKL. The junction had 3 bases not matched to a gene; V was cut back by 0 bases and J by 2 bases. CDR3: CASSQELAETYEQYF. In DNA form, the CDR3 reads TGCGCCAGCAGCCAAGAACTAGCGGAGACCTACGAGCAGTACTTC.